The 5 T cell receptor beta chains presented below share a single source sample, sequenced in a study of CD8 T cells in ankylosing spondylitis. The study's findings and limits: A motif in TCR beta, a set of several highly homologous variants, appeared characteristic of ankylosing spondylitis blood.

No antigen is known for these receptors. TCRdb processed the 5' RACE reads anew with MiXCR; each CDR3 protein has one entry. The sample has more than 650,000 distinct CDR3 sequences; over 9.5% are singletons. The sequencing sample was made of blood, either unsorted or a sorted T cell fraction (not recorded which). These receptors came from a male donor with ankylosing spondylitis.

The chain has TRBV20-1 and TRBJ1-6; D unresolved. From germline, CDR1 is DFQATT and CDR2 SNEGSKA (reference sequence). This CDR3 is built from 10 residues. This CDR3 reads CSSGRRTVHF. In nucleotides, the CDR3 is TGCAGCTCGGGGAGACGAACGGTCCACTTT.

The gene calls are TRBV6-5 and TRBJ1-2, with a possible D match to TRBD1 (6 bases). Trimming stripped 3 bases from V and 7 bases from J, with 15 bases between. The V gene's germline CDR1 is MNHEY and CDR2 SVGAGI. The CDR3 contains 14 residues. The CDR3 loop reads CASSYQSGGLGYTF. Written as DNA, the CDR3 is TGTGCCAGCAGTTATCAGAGTGGGGGCCTTGGCTACACCTTC.

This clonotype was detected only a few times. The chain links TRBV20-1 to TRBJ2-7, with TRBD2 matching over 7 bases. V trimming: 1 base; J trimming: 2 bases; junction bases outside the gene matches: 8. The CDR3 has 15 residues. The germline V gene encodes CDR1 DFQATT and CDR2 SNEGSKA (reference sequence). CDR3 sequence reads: CSARGPLAAPYEQYF. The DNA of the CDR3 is TGCAGTGCTAGAGGTCCCCTAGCGGCGCCCTACGAGCAGTACTTC.

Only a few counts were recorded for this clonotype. CDR3 loop: CASSPLRGGTDTQYF. DNA for the CDR3: TGCGCCAGCAGCCCACTAAGGGGGGGCACAGATACGCAGTATTTT. The gene calls are TRBV4-3 and TRBJ2-3, with D possibly being TRBD1 or TRBD2 (6 bases each). The CDR3 is 15 amino acids. Trimming took 4 bases from V and 1 from J, leaving 12 bases between them. Germline V gives CDR1 LGHNA, CDR2 YSLEER.

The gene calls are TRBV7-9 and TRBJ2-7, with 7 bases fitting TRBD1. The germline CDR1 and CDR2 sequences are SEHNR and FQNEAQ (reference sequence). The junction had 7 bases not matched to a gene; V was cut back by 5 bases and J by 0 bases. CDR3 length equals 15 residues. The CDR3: CASSRRDRSSYEQYF. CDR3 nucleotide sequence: TGTGCCAGCAGCCGCCGGGACAGATCCTCCTACGAGCAGTACTTC. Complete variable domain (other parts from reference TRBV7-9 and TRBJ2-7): DTGVSQNPRHKITKRGQNVTFRCDPISEHNRLYWYRQTLGQGPEFLTYFQNEAQLEKSRLLSDRFSAERPKGSFSTLEIQRTEQGDSAMYLCASSRRDRSSYEQYFGPGTRLTVT.